Below are 9 T cell receptor beta chains sequenced from a single sample in a study of CD8+CD57+ T cells in acquired aplastic anemia. Genomic DNA templated the TCR beta VDJ and CDR3 profiling. A single record per CDR3 protein comes from TCRdb applying MiXCR to the reads. The sample yields more than 70,000 distinct CDR3 sequences, roughly two thirds seen once. Individuals selected for sequencing had exhibited CD8+CD57+ cell expansion on flow cytometry. The sample consisted of sorted CD4+, CD8+, or CD8+CD57+ T cells (not recorded which) from PBMCs. These receptors were obtained from a human donor with aplastic anemia.

To note about this clonotype: The germline gene is not matched at one end of the junction; a read error may be the cause. The chain links TRBV7-6 to TRBJ2-1; TRBD2 matches at 7 bases. This CDR3 comprises 18 residues. Germline V lookup: CDR1 SGHVS, CDR2 FNYEAQ. The CDR3 protein is CASSPGLDSEPPSNEQFF. DNA of the CDR3: TGTGCTAGCAGCCCAGGACTAGATTCTGAACCGCCATCAAATGAGCAGTTCTTC.

This chain links TRBV7-6 with TRBJ1-3, with D uncertain. Germline lookup yields CDR1 SGHVS and CDR2 FNYEAQ. The CDR3 covers 16 residues. Trimming left V 1 base short and J 0 bases short, with 10 bases between. CDR3 sequence: CASSLETAGSGNTIYF. CDR3 DNA: TGTGCCAGCAGCTTAGAGACGGCTGGCTCTGGAAACACCATATATTTT.

This chain joins TRBV12-5 and TRBJ2-7, with D possibly matching TRBD1 (6 bases). Germline V lookup: CDR1 LGHNT, CDR2 FRNRAP. Deletions cut 3 bases from V and 2 bases from J, with 14 bases between. The CDR3 runs 15 residues. The CDR3: CASGFTQQGAYEQYF. CDR3 DNA: TGTGCTAGTGGTTTTACCCAACAGGGTGCCTACGAGCAGTACTTC.

The chain joins TRBV25-1 to TRBJ2-3, with a possible D match to TRBD2 (6 bases). The CDR3 runs to 15 residues. Germline V gene sequence: CDR1 MGHDK, CDR2 SYGVNS. Between the trimmed V and J ends, which lost 4 bases and 6 bases, there was a span of 17 bases. CDR3 bases: TGTGCCAGCAGTGGGGGCGGGACCTCAGCGGATACGCAGTATTTT. It yields the protein CASSGGGTSADTQYF.

This clonotype was recorded many times. This sequence joins TRBV9 and TRBJ2-5, with D unresolved. Germline CDR1 and CDR2: SGDLS and YYNGEE. The CDR3 runs 15 residues. The V end was cut by 0 bases, the J end by 4 bases, with 13 bases between. CDR3 region: CASSVEVRVGETQYF. CDR3 in DNA: TGTGCCAGCAGCGTAGAAGTCCGGGTGGGAGAGACCCAGTACTTC.

The chain carries TRBV7-9 and TRBJ2-3; maybe TRBD2 (5 bases). The V gene's germline CDR1 is SEHNR and CDR2 FQNEAQ (reference sequence). V lost 6 bases to trimming and J lost 2 bases, with 12 bases between them. CDR3 length: 14 residues. CDR3 residues: CASSSAGITDTQYF. For the CDR3, the DNA is TGTGCCAGCAGTTCCGCCGGGATCACAGATACGCAGTATTTT. Together with reference TRBV7-9 and TRBJ2-3, the CDR3 gives the full variable domain: DTGVSQNPRHKITKRGQNVTFRCDPISEHNRLYWYRQTLGQGPEFLTYFQNEAQLEKSRLLSDRFSAERPKGSFSTLEIQRTEQGDSAMYLCASSSAGITDTQYFGPGTRLTVL.

This chain connects TRBV20-1 to TRBJ1-2, with TRBD1 as a possible D gene (5 bases). Germline V CDR1 and CDR2: DFQATT, SNEGSKA (reference sequence). The CDR3 consists of 12 residues. The V end lost 4 bases, the J end lost 4 bases, and 10 bases lay between the germline ends. CDR3: CSAIQELYGYTF. Written as DNA, the CDR3 is TGCAGTGCTATACAGGAGCTCTATGGCTACACCTTC.

The chain has TRBV20-1 and TRBJ2-3; D unresolved. Trimming shortened V by 4 bases and J by 0 bases, and 14 bases separated the two germline ends. Per the germline V gene, CDR1 is DFQATT and CDR2 is SNEGSKA (reference sequence). The CDR3 runs to 15 residues. In DNA, the CDR3 is TGCAGTGCTATAGAGGCAGCGACTAGCACAGATACGCAGTATTTT. Translation: CSAIEAATSTDTQYF.

At least ten counts were recorded for this clonotype. The rearrangement links TRBV19 to TRBJ1-4; TRBD1 matches at 7 bases. This CDR3 spans 15 amino acids. Germline CDR1 LNHDA, CDR2 SQIVND (reference sequence). The V segment lost 6 bases and the J segment 4 bases; nucleotides outside the gene matches: 8. Here the CDR3 DNA reads TGTGCCAGTAGCAATACCGGGACAGTTAATGAAAAACTGTTTTTT. Its translation is CASSNTGTVNEKLFF.